This T cell receptor beta chain emerged from a study of blood T cells in healthy people across ages. Using a J-beta primer mix together with a sample-barcoded 5' primer, a second PCR was run for roughly 6 to 11 cycles. MiXCR was run by TCRdb on the 5' RACE reads, yielding one entry per CDR3 protein. The profile covers about 720,000 distinct CDR3 sequences, with approximately 25% appearing a single time and around 3.6% taken by the ten largest. These data also featured in a second study, about T cells of mothers and their children.

Sequencing was performed on blood. The clonotype was recovered from a boy aged 5 to 17 in good health.

CDR3 residues: CASSFGSGRADEQFF. In nucleotides, the CDR3 is TGTGCCAGCAGTTTTGGCAGCGGGAGGGCCGATGAGCAGTTCTTC. This rearrangement joins TRBV12-3 or TRBV12-4 to TRBJ2-1, with 10 positions matching TRBD2. The length of the CDR3 is 15 residues. With V trimmed by 3 bases and J by 8 bases, 7 bases remained unmatched.